This paragraph covers one TCR beta chain sequence. Primers: 60 Vbeta forward and 13 Jbeta reverse. In the original analysis: In a later analysis, some 10 million of about 80 million unique beta chains occurred in at least two donors. Profiled with immunoSEQ multiplex PCR; TCRdb holds only in-frame clones, not every one. D and trimming were read from the DNA, whereas the V and J calls and clone size are those reported in that table. The table includes some 150,000 clones, under 85% detected once. The data are from a study of cytomegalovirus exposure and HLA in healthy donors. Overall study context: Roughly 170 million T cells yielded some 120 million unique TCR beta sequences in earlier analysis.

This cohort consisted of healthy bone marrow donors. At the time of sampling, donors were nominally healthy, though unrecorded immune exposures were likely. CDR1 is SEHNR and CDR2 is FQNEAQ in the germline V gene (reference sequence). Trimming removed 5 bases from V and 4 bases from J, with 24 bases in between. The CDR3 has 18 amino acids. J is TRBJ2-1 and V is TRBV7-9, with D maybe TRBD2 (5 bases). This receptor was identified in a human donor in good health. The specimen was PBMCs. The CDR3 here is CASSVEKEERYPYNEQFF. CDR3 DNA: TGTGCCAGCAGCGTCGAAAAGGAGGAGCGGTACCCTTACAATGAGCAGTTCTTC.